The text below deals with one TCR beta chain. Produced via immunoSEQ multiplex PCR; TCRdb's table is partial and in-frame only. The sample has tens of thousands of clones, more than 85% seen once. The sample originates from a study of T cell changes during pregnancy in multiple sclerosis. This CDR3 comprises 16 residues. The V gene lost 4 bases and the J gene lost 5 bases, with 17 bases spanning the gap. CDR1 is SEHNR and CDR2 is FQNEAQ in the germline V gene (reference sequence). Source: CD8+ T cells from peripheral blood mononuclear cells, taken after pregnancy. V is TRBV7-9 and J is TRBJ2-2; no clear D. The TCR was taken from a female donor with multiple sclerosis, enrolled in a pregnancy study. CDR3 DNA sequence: TGTGCCAGCAGCTCACCGAATTCCCCGCGGACCGGGGAGCTGTTTTTT. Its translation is CASSSPNSPRTGELFF.